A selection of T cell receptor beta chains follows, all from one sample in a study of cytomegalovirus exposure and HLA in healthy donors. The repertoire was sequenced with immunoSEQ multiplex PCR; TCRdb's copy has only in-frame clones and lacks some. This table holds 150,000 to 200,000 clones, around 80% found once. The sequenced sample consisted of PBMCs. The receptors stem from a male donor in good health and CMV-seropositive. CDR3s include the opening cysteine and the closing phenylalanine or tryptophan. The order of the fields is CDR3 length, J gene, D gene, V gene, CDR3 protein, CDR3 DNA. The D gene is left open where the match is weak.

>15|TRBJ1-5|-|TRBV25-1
CASSVGSASNQPQHF
TGTGCCAGCAGTGTAGGTAGCGCTAGCAATCAGCCCCAGCATTTT
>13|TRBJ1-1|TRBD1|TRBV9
CASSVRQGTEAFF
TGTGCCAGCAGCGTAAGACAGGGGACTGAAGCTTTCTTT
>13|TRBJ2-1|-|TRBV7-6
CASSPSPRNEQFF
TGTGCCAGCAGCCCCTCGCCCAGGAATGAGCAGTTCTTC
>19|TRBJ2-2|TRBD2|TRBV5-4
CASSRPRPAGASNTGELFF
TGTGCCAGCAGCCGTCCACGCCCAGCGGGGGCCTCGAACACCGGGGAGCTGTTTTTT
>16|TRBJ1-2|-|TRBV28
CASSLWATRDRVGYTF
TGTGCCAGCAGTTTATGGGCGACTCGGGATCGCGTTGGCTACACCTTC
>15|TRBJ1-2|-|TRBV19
CASSITTGTSYGYTF
TGTGCCAGTAGTATCACTACCGGGACAAGCTATGGCTACACCTTC
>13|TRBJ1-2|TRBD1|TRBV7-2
CASTLQGVDGYTF
TGTGCCAGCACCCTACAGGGGGTTGATGGCTACACCTTC
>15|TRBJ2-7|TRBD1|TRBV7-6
CASSLGQVGPGEQYF
TGTGCCAGCAGCTTGGGACAGGTTGGACCGGGGGAGCAGTACTTC
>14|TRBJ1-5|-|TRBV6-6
CASQQAFSNQPQHF
TGTGCCAGCCAGCAGGCATTTAGCAATCAGCCCCAGCATTTT
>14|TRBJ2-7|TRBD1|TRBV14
CASSLGQGSYEQYF
TGTGCCAGCAGCCTCGGACAGGGCTCCTACGAGCAGTACTTC